The 21 T cell receptor beta chains in this list originate from one sample, sequenced in a study of cytomegalovirus exposure and HLA in healthy donors. The PCR made use of 60 Vbeta and 13 Jbeta primers. TCRdb's copy holds only in-frame clones and misses some; the assay was immunoSEQ multiplex PCR. The sample contains about 160,000 clones, approximately 81% of which appear only once. The sequencing sample was made of PBMCs. The receptors derive from a female donor in good health and CMV-seronegative.

This sequence joins TRBV30 and TRBJ2-2, with D possibly being TRBD1 (5 bases). V gave up 0 bases and J gave up 5 bases, with 13 bases separating them. The CDR3 extends over 15 amino acids. Germline V CDR1 and CDR2: GTSNPN, SVGIG (reference sequence). The chain's CDR3 is CAWSVPRVRTGELFF. The CDR3 DNA reads as TGTGCCTGGAGTGTACCCAGGGTTAGGACCGGGGAGCTGTTTTTT.

V and J are TRBV6-5 and TRBJ2-3; 7 nucleotides line up with TRBD1. V lost 0 bases, J lost 7 bases, and 4 bases stayed unmatched. The CDR3 loop spans 14 amino acids. The germline CDR1 and CDR2 sequences are MNHEY and SVGAGI. The CDR3 DNA reads TGTGCCAGCAGTTACTCCCCGGGACAGAATACGCAGTATTTT. Residues: CASSYSPGQNTQYF.

The chain links TRBV9 to TRBJ1-1; the D is unclear. The CDR3 length is 14 residues. Germline V gives CDR1 SGDLS, CDR2 YYNGEE. The V end lost 4 bases, the J end lost 3 bases, and 13 bases lay between the germline ends. In DNA form, the CDR3 reads TGTGCCAGCAGCCCCCGCGCCGTGGACACTGAAGCTTTCTTT. It encodes CASSPRAVDTEAFF.

As to this clone: The same CDR3 is also encoded by other DNA sequences in this sample. This chain uses TRBV7-2 with TRBJ2-5; D call uncertain. Between the trimmed V and J ends, which lost 0 bases and 4 bases, there was a span of 3 bases. Germline V gene sequence: CDR1 SGHTA, CDR2 FQGNSA. The CDR3 consists of 12 residues. CDR3 nucleotides: TGTGCCAGCAGCTTAGCGAGAGAGACCCAGTACTTC. This sequence encodes CASSLARETQYF.

This sequence joins TRBV4-3 and TRBJ1-5; 7 nucleotides agree with TRBD1. This CDR3 spans 15 amino acids. In germline, CDR1 is LGHNA, CDR2 YSLEER. Losses at the gene ends were 0 bases for V and 7 bases for J; bases not matched to a gene: 6. The CDR3: CASSQDRAGGQPQHF. The CDR3, as DNA: TGCGCCAGCAGCCAAGATCGGGCAGGGGGGCAGCCCCAGCATTTT.

This chain connects TRBV6-6 to TRBJ2-7; 7 nucleotides line up with TRBD1. Trimming at V came to 7 bases and at J to 0 bases, leaving 9 bases not matched to a gene. Germline CDR1 and CDR2: MNHNY and SVGAGI (reference sequence). The CDR3 loop spans 15 amino acids. In DNA form, the CDR3 reads TGTGCCAGCACCCTGGGACAGCGAAGCTCCTACGAGCAGTACTTC. Its protein product is CASTLGQRSSYEQYF.

The V gene is TRBV7-9, the J gene TRBJ2-3; 8 nucleotides align to TRBD2. V shed 2 bases, J shed 1 base, and the junction held 5 bases outside the gene matches. CDR3 length: 16 residues. The germline CDR1 and CDR2 sequences are SEHNR and FQNEAQ (reference sequence). In nucleotides, the CDR3 is TGTGCCAGCAGCTTACAACGGGGGGGCCGCACAGATACGCAGTATTTT. Encoded protein: CASSLQRGGRTDTQYF.

The chain recombines TRBV28 with TRBJ2-5, with 7 bases lining up with TRBD1. The DNA end is more similar to TRBJ2-7, so the J call may be wrong. This CDR3 region has 14 residues. Germline V gives CDR1 MDHEN, CDR2 SYDVKM. The DNA for the CDR3 is TGTGCCAGCAGTTTCCCCGGGACAGCCTACGAGCAGTACTTC. Translation: CASSFPGTAYEQYF.

The chain couples TRBV5-6 to TRBJ2-7; 7 bases align to TRBD1. V lost 1 base to trimming and J lost 3 bases; unmatched junction nucleotides: 7. The CDR3 has 15 residues. Germline-derived CDR1 and CDR2 are SGHDT and YYEEEE. The CDR3: CASSLLGGTSYEQYF. The CDR3 DNA reads TGTGCCAGCAGCTTGCTAGGGGGCACTAGCTACGAGCAGTACTTC.

The chain employs TRBV4-3 and TRBJ2-1; D ambiguous. This CDR3 has 15 residues. V was pared by 3 bases and J by 5 bases, with 14 bases between. Looked up from germline, CDR1 is LGHNA and CDR2 is YSLEER. CDR3 region: CASSHGIDSHNEQFF. CDR3 nucleotide sequence: TGCGCCAGCAGCCATGGAATCGATAGCCACAATGAGCAGTTCTTC.

This clone occurred many times. This chain connects TRBV10-2 to TRBJ2-1, with a possible D match to TRBD2 (6 bases). The CDR3 runs 15 residues. The germline V and J ends were trimmed by 2 bases and 0 bases, with 8 bases remaining between them. Looked up from germline, CDR1 is WSHSY and CDR2 is SAAADI. The CDR3 sequence is CASSETGGSYNEQFF. CDR3 nucleotides: TGCGCCAGCAGTGAGACCGGGGGCTCCTACAATGAGCAGTTCTTC.

The J gene is TRBJ1-2, the V gene TRBV7-9; 7 nucleotides agree with TRBD1. The CDR3 runs to 14 residues. The V gene's germline CDR1 is SEHNR and CDR2 FQNEAQ (reference sequence). The ends lost 5 bases at V and 5 bases at J; junction bases unmatched: 8. CDR3 residues: CASSQPGGQYGYTF. The CDR3 DNA reads TGTGCCAGCAGCCAACCAGGGGGGCAATATGGCTACACCTTC.

In its sample, this clone was seen a few times. The chain has TRBV6-6 and TRBJ2-5, with unresolved D. Germline V gene sequence: CDR1 MNHNY, CDR2 SVGAGI (reference sequence). This CDR3 is 12 amino acids long. Trimming removed 6 bases at V and 4 bases at J, with 9 bases between. For the CDR3, the DNA is TGTGCCAGCAGCCACCGCGTAGAGACCCAGTACTTC. This sequence encodes CASSHRVETQYF.

The V gene is TRBV11-3, the J gene TRBJ2-2; 9 nucleotides match TRBD1. Germline values: CDR1 SGHNT, CDR2 YENEEA. This CDR3 spans 17 amino acids. The trim removed 0 bases at V and 6 bases at J, leaving 8 bases unmatched. CDR3 sequence: CASSLDPGTGRSGELFF. The DNA of the CDR3 is TGTGCCAGCAGCTTAGATCCGGGGACAGGGAGGTCCGGGGAGCTGTTTTTT. Complete variable domain (other parts from reference TRBV11-3 and TRBJ2-2): EAGVVQSPRYKIIEKKQPVAFWCNPISGHNTLYWYLQNLGQGPELLIRYENEEAVDDSQLPKDRFSAERLKGVDSTLKIQPAELGDSAVYLCASSLDPGTGRSGELFFGEGSRLTVL.

The chain links TRBV7-9 to TRBJ1-1; 10 bases are shared with TRBD1. Germline assignment: CDR1 SEHNR and CDR2 FQNEAQ (reference sequence). The trim removed 4 bases at V and 11 bases at J, leaving 10 bases unmatched. This CDR3 spans 14 amino acids. The CDR3: CASSWSGTGVDAFF. CDR3 in DNA: TGTGCCAGCAGCTGGTCCGGGACAGGGGTCGATGCTTTCTTT.

The chain couples TRBV6-4 to TRBJ2-3; TRBD1 aligns across 10 bases. V was clipped by 3 bases and J by 4 bases; unmatched bases: 7. The germline V gene has CDR1 MRHNA and CDR2 SNTAGT. There are 16 residues in the CDR3. The DNA for the CDR3 is TGTGCCAGCAGTGAAGGTGGCGGACAGGGGGCAGATACGCAGTATTTT. Its protein is CASSEGGGQGADTQYF.

The V and J genes are TRBV7-8 and TRBJ2-7; 7 bases are shared with TRBD2. Germline V gene data show CDR1 as SGHVS and CDR2 as FQNEAQ. Germline trimming cut 5 bases from V and 5 bases from J; bases unmatched to any gene: 3. This CDR3 comprises 12 residues. CDR3 sequence reads: CASSPGGNEQYF. CDR3 nucleotide sequence: TGTGCCAGCAGCCCCGGGGGGAACGAGCAGTACTTC.

This clone appeared a single time. This chain links TRBV7-9 with TRBJ2-7; 15 nucleotides align to TRBD2. CDR1 is SEHNR and CDR2 is FQNEAQ in the germline V gene (reference sequence). The CDR3 totals 15 residues. V lost 5 bases, J lost 7 bases, and 6 bases stayed unmatched. The CDR3 is CASSPRGTSGGEQYF. CDR3 nucleotides: TGTGCCAGCAGCCCGCGGGGGACTAGCGGGGGGGAGCAGTACTTC.

The chain has TRBV13 and TRBJ2-1, with D maybe TRBD2 (5 bases). V shed 7 bases and J shed 9 bases, with 16 bases lying between them. The CDR3 runs to 13 residues. Germline V gives CDR1 PRHDT, CDR2 FYEKMQ (reference sequence). The CDR3 sequence is CASTSPRGPEQFF. In nucleotides, the CDR3 is TGTGCCAGCACCTCGCCCCGCGGGCCTGAGCAGTTCTTC.

This clone has only a few counts. The gene calls are TRBV30 and TRBJ1-5; tentative D call: TRBD1 (5 bases). Looked up from germline, CDR1 is GTSNPN and CDR2 is SVGIG (reference sequence). Trimming took off 3 bases at V and 7 bases at J, with 22 bases between the two ends. The CDR3 contains 16 residues. The CDR3 region is CAWSPTWRGRGQPQHF. DNA for the CDR3: TGTGCCTGGAGCCCTACCTGGCGGGGCCGAGGGCAGCCCCAGCATTTT.

Only a few counts were recorded for this clone. This chain joins TRBV7-2 and TRBJ1-1, with D possibly being TRBD1 (6 bases). The CDR3 is 15 residues long. Trimming cost V 6 bases and J 4 bases, with 18 bases left between them. CDR1 is SGHTA, CDR2 FQGNSA, per germline. The CDR3 sequence: CASREDSNRVTEAFF. CDR3 bases: TGTGCCAGCAGGGAGGACTCAAACAGGGTCACTGAAGCTTTCTTT.